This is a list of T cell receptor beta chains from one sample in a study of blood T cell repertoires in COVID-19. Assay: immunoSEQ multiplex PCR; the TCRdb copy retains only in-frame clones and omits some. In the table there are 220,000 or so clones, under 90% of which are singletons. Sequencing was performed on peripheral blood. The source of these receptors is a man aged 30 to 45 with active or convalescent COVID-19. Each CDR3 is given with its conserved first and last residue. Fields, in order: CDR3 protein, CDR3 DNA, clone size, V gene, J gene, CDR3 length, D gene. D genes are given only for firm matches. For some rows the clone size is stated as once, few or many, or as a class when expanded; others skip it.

CASSEYHGSGHSSYEQYF	TGCGCCAGCAGTGAGTATCATGGCTCAGGACACAGCTCCTACGAGCAGTACTTC	-	TRBV10-2	TRBJ2-7	18	-
CASSVQGNLIANVLTF	TGTGCCAGCAGTGTTCAGGGGAACTTGATAGCCAACGTCCTGACTTTC	-	TRBV2	TRBJ2-6	16	-
CSVEGGPARRETQYF	TGCAGCGTTGAAGGGGGGCCAGCGCGGAGAGAGACCCAGTACTTC	-	TRBV29-1	TRBJ2-5	15	-
CASSLGLRFGNEQFF	TGTGCCAGCAGCTTAGGCCTGCGTTTCGGCAATGAGCAGTTCTTC	-	TRBV7-2	TRBJ2-1	15	-
CASSDPTSRSVLYF	TGTGCCAGTAGTGACCCGACTAGCCGGTCTGTATTGTATTTT	-	TRBV19	TRBJ2-3	14	TRBD2
CASSSQMNEQFF	TGTGCCAGCAGCTCCCAAATGAATGAGCAGTTCTTC	-	TRBV5-6	TRBJ2-1	12	-
CASSQMDRSSYNEQFF	TGTGCCAGCAGCCAAATGGACAGGAGCTCCTACAATGAGCAGTTCTTC	-	TRBV5-5	TRBJ2-1	16	TRBD1
CASSYRGQDGYTF	TGTGCCAGCAGTTACAGGGGGCAAGATGGCTACACCTTC	-	TRBV6-6	TRBJ1-2	13	TRBD1
CASRKMAVEQFF	TGTGCCAGCAGGAAGATGGCGGTTGAGCAGTTCTTC	-	TRBV7-9	TRBJ2-1	12	-
CASRAGQGRNTIYF	TGTGCCAGCAGGGCTGGACAGGGAAGAAACACCATATATTTT	-	TRBV2	TRBJ1-3	14	TRBD1
CASSLQGALGYTF	TGTGCCAGCAGCTTACAGGGGGCGCTGGGCTACACCTTC	-	TRBV7-9	TRBJ1-2	13	TRBD1
CAISGPGGGEDEQFF	TGTGCCATCAGTGGCCCGGGAGGGGGCGAAGATGAGCAGTTCTTC	-	TRBV10-3	TRBJ2-1	15	-
CASREGAGANVLTF	TGTGCCAGCAGGGAGGGCGCCGGGGCCAACGTCCTGACTTTC	few	TRBV7-2	TRBJ2-6	14	-
CASSFGTVGNQPQHF	TGTGCCAGCAGCTTCGGGACAGTGGGTAATCAGCCCCAGCATTTT	once	TRBV7-8	TRBJ1-5	15	TRBD1
CASSQVAGGDEQYF	TGCGCCAGCAGCCAAGTGGCAGGGGGCGACGAGCAGTACTTC	-	TRBV4-1	TRBJ2-7	14	TRBD1
CASSFLNTEAFF	TGTGCCAGCAGCTTCTTGAACACTGAAGCTTTCTTT	-	TRBV7-9	TRBJ1-1	12	-
CASSFVEATEQFF	TGTGCCAGCAGCTTCGTTGAGGCCACTGAGCAGTTCTTC	-	TRBV5-6	TRBJ2-1	13	-
CASSFGQGYQPQHF	TGTGCCAGCAGTTTTGGACAGGGTTATCAGCCCCAGCATTTT	-	TRBV9	TRBJ1-5	14	TRBD1
CASSFGESPQYF	TGTGCCAGCAGCTTCGGAGAGTCCCCGCAGTACTTC	once	TRBV7-9	TRBJ2-7	12	-
CASSSNSGEAFF	TGTGCCAGCAGCTCTAACAGCGGTGAAGCTTTCTTT	-	TRBV7-2	TRBJ1-1	12	-
CASSPHAPGTGSEQYF	TGCGCCAGCAGCCCCCACGCACCCGGGACAGGCAGCGAGCAGTACTTC	-	TRBV4-1	TRBJ2-7	16	TRBD1
CAWSVAPLYGYTF	TGTGCCTGGAGTGTAGCCCCCCTCTATGGCTACACCTTC	-	TRBV30	TRBJ1-2	13	-
CASSRGTSYTGELFF	TGTGCCAGTAGCCGCGGGACTTCGTACACCGGGGAGCTGTTTTTT	few	TRBV19	TRBJ2-2	15	-
CASSDAGRGGTDTQYF	TGTGCCAGCAGCGACGCGGGGCGCGGGGGCACAGATACGCAGTATTTT	-	TRBV2	TRBJ2-3	16	-
CASSLVPGSEAFF	TGTGCCAGCAGCTTAGTACCCGGGAGTGAAGCTTTCTTT	once	TRBV7-8	TRBJ1-1	13	-
CASSRTGWPNEKLFF	TGTGCCAGCAGTCGGACAGGGTGGCCTAATGAAAAACTGTTTTTT	once	TRBV6-4	TRBJ1-4	15	TRBD1
CSAWDRRYGYTF	TGCAGCGCATGGGACAGGCGCTATGGCTACACCTTC	-	TRBV29-1	TRBJ1-2	12	TRBD1
CASRGSGGYNEQFF	TGTGCCAGCAGGGGGAGCGGGGGCTACAATGAGCAGTTCTTC	-	TRBV28	TRBJ2-1	14	TRBD2
CASSPVVLQGPEGELFF	TGTGCCAGCTCACCAGTCGTCCTGCAGGGCCCTGAAGGGGAGCTGTTTTTT	-	TRBV18	TRBJ2-2	17	-
CASSSAGGAYNEQFF	TGTGCCAGTTCAAGCGCGGGGGGGGCATACAATGAGCAGTTCTTC	-	TRBV19	TRBJ2-1	15	TRBD2
CASSQSREGLGEETQYF	TGTGCCAGCAGCCAAAGCCGGGAGGGCCTGGGAGAAGAGACCCAGTACTTC	-	TRBV14	TRBJ2-5	17	TRBD2
CASSFIRTGGLYEQYF	TGTGCCAGCAGTTTTATTCGGACAGGGGGCCTCTACGAGCAGTACTTC	-	TRBV28	TRBJ2-7	16	TRBD1
CASSPRAGYTF	TGTGCCAGCAGCCCCAGGGCAGGCTACACCTTC	-	TRBV2	TRBJ1-2	11	-
CASSEGQGTRGYTF	TGTGCCAGCAGCGAGGGACAGGGAACGAGGGGCTACACCTTC	few	TRBV7-2	TRBJ1-2	14	TRBD1
CASSLAITGELFF	TGTGCCAGCAGCTTGGCCATCACCGGGGAGCTGTTTTTT	-	TRBV5-5	TRBJ2-2	13	-